This T cell receptor (beta chain) is from a study of identifying expanded T cells in peripheral blood. Profiling relied on immunoSEQ multiplex PCR, and the TCRdb table lists in-frame clones only, not all of them. In the table there are over 75,000 clones, approximately 90% of which are singletons. CDR3 length equals 15 residues. The germline V gene has CDR1 SGHRS and CDR2 YFSETQ. The germline V and J ends were trimmed by 0 bases and 0 bases, with 7 bases remaining between them. The receptor was derived from a person between 18 and 70 years old in good health. V is TRBV5-1 and J is TRBJ1-3; the D is unclear. The sequencing input was blood. The CDR3 spells CASSLGESSGNTIYF. Written as DNA, the CDR3 is TGCGCCAGCAGCTTGGGGGAGAGCTCTGGAAACACCATATATTTT.